Following are 5 T cell receptor beta chains from one sample sequenced in a study of cytomegalovirus exposure and HLA in healthy donors. Clones were read by immunoSEQ multiplex PCR, and TCRdb kept only the in-frame ones, dropping some. The table lists about 88,000 clones, about 96% of them singletons. Sequencing was carried out using PBMCs. The receptors originated from a man in his late teens or twenties in good health and CMV-seronegative.

Note on this clone: Sequence at one end of the junction differs from germline and may be a read error. The chain joins TRBV7-7 to TRBJ2-5, with 7 nucleotides matching TRBD1. The germline V gene encodes CDR1 SSHAT and CDR2 FNYEAQ (reference sequence). The CDR3 sequence is 13 residues long. DNA of the CDR3: TGTGCTAGCAGCCTCGGACAGGCAGGGACCCAGTACTTC. Encoded protein: CASSLGQAGTQYF.

The V gene is TRBV5-8, the J gene TRBJ2-7, with a weak D call TRBD1 (6 bases). The CDR3 contains 15 residues. The germline CDR1 and CDR2 sequences are SGHTS and YDEGEE. Trimming pared 5 bases from V and 0 bases from J, leaving 15 bases between. The CDR3 coding sequence is TGTGCCAGCAGGAATTACAGGGAAAGCTCCTACGAGCAGTACGTC. Amino acid sequence: CASRNYRESSYEQYV.

This clone showed up just a few times. The chain uses TRBV4-1 and TRBJ2-7, with a tentative D call TRBD1 (6 bases). V dropped 0 bases and J dropped 2 bases, with 8 bases sitting between them. The CDR3 runs 14 residues. The germline gives CDR1 MGHRA, CDR2 YSYEKL. CDR3 protein: CASSQEGHTYEQYF. CDR3 sequence (DNA): TGCGCCAGCAGCCAAGAGGGACACACCTACGAGCAGTACTTC.

J is TRBJ2-7 and V is TRBV27, with 11 bases identical to TRBD2. This CDR3 has 15 amino acids. The germline V gene has CDR1 MNHEY and CDR2 SMNVEV (reference sequence). V lost 10 bases and J lost 1; bases outside the gene matches: 9. This CDR3 is CATQILAGASYEQYV. CDR3 DNA: TGTGCCACACAAATACTAGCGGGAGCGTCCTACGAGCAGTACGTC.

The chain recombines TRBV2 with TRBJ2-3; 14 bases fit TRBD2. V shed 8 bases and J 0 bases; nucleotides not matched to a gene: 7. The CDR3 is made up of 17 amino acids. Germline CDR1 and CDR2: SNHLY and FYNNEI. The DNA for the CDR3 is TGTGCCAGCGTCAGACTAGCGGGAGGGACTAGCACAGATACGCAGTATTTT. Translated, it gives CASVRLAGGTSTDTQYF.